Listed below are T cell receptor beta chains from one sample, sequenced in a study of T cell responses to AZD1222 COVID-19 vaccine. Some clones are missing from TCRdb's copy, which holds only in-frame ones; the method was immunoSEQ multiplex PCR. The table shows 75,000 to 90,000 clones, with 90% occurring only once. Sequenced here: peripheral blood, sampled on day 0 of AZD1222 vaccination. Receptors were obtained from an adult in good health. Both conserved end residues are part of each CDR3. The order of the fields is clone size, V gene, J gene, CDR3 protein. The listing skips clone size in some rows; elsewhere it reads once, few, many or a size class.

medium-sized	TRBV9	TRBJ2-3	CASSVSFQTSTDTQYF
NA	TRBV7-3	TRBJ2-3	CASSRSGGSDTQYF
few	TRBV5-6	TRBJ1-4	CASSLGQMGANEKLFF
NA	TRBV9	TRBJ2-3	CASSHTSSTDTQYF
NA	TRBV6-5	TRBJ1-2	CASSWGQQISYGYTF
NA	TRBV7-9	TRBJ2-5	CASSLGRLQETQYF
NA	TRBV2	TRBJ1-4	CASSDDEKLFF
NA	TRBV10-3	TRBJ1-5	CAISESWWSGGGQPQHF
once	TRBV27	TRBJ1-2	CASRVTGTGGVANYGYTF
NA	TRBV7-2	TRBJ2-1	CASSSNRLARSYNEQFF
NA	TRBV13	TRBJ2-1	CASSLSYNEQFF
few	TRBV27	TRBJ1-2	CASSNRQGYGYTF
once	TRBV6-5	TRBJ2-4	CASSREGPAKNIQYF
NA	TRBV7-2	TRBJ1-1	CASSLPRTVSTEAFF
NA	TRBV5-1	TRBJ1-5	CASSLGSSNQPQHF
NA	TRBV5-4	TRBJ1-1	CASSSLSLTGNTEAFF
NA	TRBV5-4	TRBJ1-1	CASSLQGVTEAFF
NA	TRBV7-9	TRBJ2-2	CASSSLEGRGPNTGELFF
NA	TRBV6-5	TRBJ2-7	CASRNRGLQPNEQYF
NA	TRBV12-5	TRBJ2-3	CASGLGVGAPTDTQYF
NA	TRBV9	TRBJ2-7	CASSVDRGYEQYF
NA	TRBV28	TRBJ2-7	CASSLLGGAYEQYF
NA	TRBV28	TRBJ1-3	CASTGPNSGNTIYF
NA	TRBV18	TRBJ1-6	CASSLGTRYNSPLHF
NA	TRBV6-1	TRBJ1-3	CASSESQGNRNTIYF
NA	TRBV2	TRBJ2-2	CASRSTGGPNTGELFF
NA	TRBV11-2	TRBJ2-3	CASSPLRDGAGFRTQYF
NA	TRBV3-1/TRBV3-2	TRBJ1-4	CASGQGAGGNEKLFF
NA	TRBV5-4	TRBJ1-4	CASSPGGGGNEKLFF
NA	TRBV7-6	TRBJ2-1	CASSPSGQINNEQFF
NA	TRBV4-1	TRBJ2-2	CASSQHLRGPNTGELFF
NA	TRBV5-4	TRBJ1-2	CASSSRGYGYTF
NA	TRBV5-1	TRBJ2-1	CASSLGEVPYNEQFF
NA	TRBV2	TRBJ1-3	CASSLQEISGNTIYF
NA	TRBV9	TRBJ2-3	CASSASSGGRTDTQYF
NA	TRBV7-2	TRBJ2-3	CASSFDGTDTQYF
few	TRBV6-4	TRBJ1-6	CASSDSAPGSPLHF
NA	TRBV13	TRBJ1-1	CASSLRGGQGTEAFF
NA	TRBV2	TRBJ2-5	CASIQSGGAGQETQYF
NA	TRBV27	TRBJ1-6	CASSLSGRYNSPLHF
NA	TRBV11-3	TRBJ2-3	CASSLDPLNTQYF
NA	TRBV24-1	TRBJ2-1	CATMSLTYNEQFF
NA	TRBV18	TRBJ1-4	CASSPLSEKLFF
NA	TRBV5-1	TRBJ1-1	CASSLASRPGYTEAFF
once	TRBV19	TRBJ1-5	CASSIDSSTTGPQHF
NA	TRBV6-1	TRBJ1-3	CASLRQGNTIYF
NA	TRBV19	TRBJ1-4	CASSMVDGGNEKLFF
NA	TRBV28	TRBJ1-3	CASSLTGRSGNTIYF
NA	TRBV7-9	TRBJ2-7	CASSLGVGEQYF
NA	TRBV20-1	TRBJ1-6	CSASTNSPLHF
NA	TRBV11-2	TRBJ1-1	CASSLDQAGAHLSTEAFF
NA	TRBV14	TRBJ2-1	CASSQDLGTSSREQFF
NA	TRBV5-1	TRBJ2-7	CASSSAGTNSYEQYF
NA	TRBV25-1	TRBJ1-6	CASSVSRYNSPLHF
once	TRBV5-1	TRBJ2-3	CASSRGADFNTDTQYF
NA	TRBV19	TRBJ1-6	CASQDTPRDSPLHF